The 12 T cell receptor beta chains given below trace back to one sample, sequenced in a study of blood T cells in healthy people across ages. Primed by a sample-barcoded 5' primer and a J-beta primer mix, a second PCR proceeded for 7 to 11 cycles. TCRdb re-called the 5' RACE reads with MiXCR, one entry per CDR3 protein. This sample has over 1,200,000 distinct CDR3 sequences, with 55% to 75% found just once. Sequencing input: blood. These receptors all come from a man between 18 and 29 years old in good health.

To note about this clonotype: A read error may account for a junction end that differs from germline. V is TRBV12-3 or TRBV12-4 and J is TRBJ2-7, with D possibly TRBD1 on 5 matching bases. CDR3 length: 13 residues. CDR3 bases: TGTGCCAGCAGTGTAGCAGGGCCCTACGAGCAGTACTTC. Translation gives CASSVAGPYEQYF.

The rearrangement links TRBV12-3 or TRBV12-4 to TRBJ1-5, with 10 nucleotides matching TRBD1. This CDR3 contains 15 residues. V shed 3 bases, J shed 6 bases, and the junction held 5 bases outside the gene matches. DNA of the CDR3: TGTGCCAGCAGTTTGGACAGGGGGATGGGTCAGCCCCAGCATTTT. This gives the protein CASSLDRGMGQPQHF.

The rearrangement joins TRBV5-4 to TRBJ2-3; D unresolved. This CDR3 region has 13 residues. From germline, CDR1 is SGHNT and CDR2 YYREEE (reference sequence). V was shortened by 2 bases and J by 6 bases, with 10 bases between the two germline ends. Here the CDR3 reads CASSFGPPDTQYF. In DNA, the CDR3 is TGTGCCAGCAGCTTCGGACCCCCGGATACGCAGTATTTT. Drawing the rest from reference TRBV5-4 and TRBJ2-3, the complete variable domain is ETGVTQSPTHLIKTRGQQVTLRCSSQSGHNTVSWYQQALGQGPQFIFQYYREEENGRGNFPPRFSGLQFPNYSSELNVNALELDDSALYLCASSFGPPDTQYFGPGTRLTVL.

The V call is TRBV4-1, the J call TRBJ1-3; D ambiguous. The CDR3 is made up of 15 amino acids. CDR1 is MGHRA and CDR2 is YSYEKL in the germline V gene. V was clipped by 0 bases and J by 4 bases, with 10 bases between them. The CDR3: CASSQDRSTGNTIYF. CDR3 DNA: TGCGCCAGCAGCCAAGATCGCTCGACCGGAAACACCATATATTTT.

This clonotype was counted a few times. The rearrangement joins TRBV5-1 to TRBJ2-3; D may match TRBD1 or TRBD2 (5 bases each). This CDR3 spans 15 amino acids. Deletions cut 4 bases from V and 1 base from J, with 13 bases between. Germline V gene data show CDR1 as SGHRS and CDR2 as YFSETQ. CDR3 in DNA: TGCGCCAGCAGCATTTACCGGGACGGCACAGATACGCAGTATTTT. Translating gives CASSIYRDGTDTQYF.

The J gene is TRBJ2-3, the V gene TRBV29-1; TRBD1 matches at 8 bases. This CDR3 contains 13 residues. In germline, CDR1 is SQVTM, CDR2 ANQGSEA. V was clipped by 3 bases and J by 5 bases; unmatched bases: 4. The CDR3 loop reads CSVDGTGIDTQYF. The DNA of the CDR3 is TGCAGCGTTGATGGGACAGGCATAGATACGCAGTATTTT.

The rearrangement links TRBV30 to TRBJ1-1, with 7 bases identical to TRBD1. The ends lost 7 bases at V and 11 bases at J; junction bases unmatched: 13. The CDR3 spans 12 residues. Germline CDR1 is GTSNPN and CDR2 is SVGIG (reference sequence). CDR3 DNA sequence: TGTGCCTTGGGTACAGGGGATAAGGAGGCTTTCTTT. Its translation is CALGTGDKEAFF.

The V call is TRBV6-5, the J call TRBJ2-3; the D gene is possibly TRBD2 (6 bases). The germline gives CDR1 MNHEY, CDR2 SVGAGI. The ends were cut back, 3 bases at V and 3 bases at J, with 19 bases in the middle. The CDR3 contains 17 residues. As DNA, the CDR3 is TGTGCCAGCAGTTATTCGGGGGTTCGTGGTAGAACAGATACGCAGTATTTT. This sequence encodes CASSYSGVRGRTDTQYF.

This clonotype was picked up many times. CDR3 amino acids: CSAWGGTSNNEQFF. CDR3 coding DNA: TGCAGTGCTTGGGGGGGGACTTCTAACAATGAGCAGTTCTTC. V usage is TRBV20-1 and J usage is TRBJ2-1; the match to TRBD2 covers 7 bases. The V gene's germline CDR1 is DFQATT and CDR2 SNEGSKA (reference sequence). The CDR3 sequence is 14 residues long. V lost 5 bases and J lost 5; bases outside the gene matches: 9.

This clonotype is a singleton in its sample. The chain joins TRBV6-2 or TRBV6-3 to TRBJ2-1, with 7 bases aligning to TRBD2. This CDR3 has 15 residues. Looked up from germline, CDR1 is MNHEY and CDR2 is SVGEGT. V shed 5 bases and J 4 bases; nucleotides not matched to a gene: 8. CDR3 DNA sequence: TGTGCCAGCAGTCCCGGGACTATCCGTTACAATGAGCAGTTCTTC. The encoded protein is CASSPGTIRYNEQFF.

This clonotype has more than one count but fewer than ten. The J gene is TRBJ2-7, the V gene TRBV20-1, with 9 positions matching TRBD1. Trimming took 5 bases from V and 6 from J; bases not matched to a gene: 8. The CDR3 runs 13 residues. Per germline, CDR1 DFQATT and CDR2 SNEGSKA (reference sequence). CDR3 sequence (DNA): TGCAGTGCTGTCCGGACAGGGGCCGGCGAGCAGTACTTC. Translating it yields CSAVRTGAGEQYF.

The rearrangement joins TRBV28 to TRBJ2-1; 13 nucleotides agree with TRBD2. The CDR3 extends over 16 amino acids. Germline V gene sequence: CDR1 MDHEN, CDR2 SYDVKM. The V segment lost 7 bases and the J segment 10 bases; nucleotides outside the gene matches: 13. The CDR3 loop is CASTLELAGGGGEQFF. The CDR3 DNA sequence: TGTGCCAGCACCTTAGAACTAGCGGGAGGGGGAGGGGAGCAGTTCTTC.